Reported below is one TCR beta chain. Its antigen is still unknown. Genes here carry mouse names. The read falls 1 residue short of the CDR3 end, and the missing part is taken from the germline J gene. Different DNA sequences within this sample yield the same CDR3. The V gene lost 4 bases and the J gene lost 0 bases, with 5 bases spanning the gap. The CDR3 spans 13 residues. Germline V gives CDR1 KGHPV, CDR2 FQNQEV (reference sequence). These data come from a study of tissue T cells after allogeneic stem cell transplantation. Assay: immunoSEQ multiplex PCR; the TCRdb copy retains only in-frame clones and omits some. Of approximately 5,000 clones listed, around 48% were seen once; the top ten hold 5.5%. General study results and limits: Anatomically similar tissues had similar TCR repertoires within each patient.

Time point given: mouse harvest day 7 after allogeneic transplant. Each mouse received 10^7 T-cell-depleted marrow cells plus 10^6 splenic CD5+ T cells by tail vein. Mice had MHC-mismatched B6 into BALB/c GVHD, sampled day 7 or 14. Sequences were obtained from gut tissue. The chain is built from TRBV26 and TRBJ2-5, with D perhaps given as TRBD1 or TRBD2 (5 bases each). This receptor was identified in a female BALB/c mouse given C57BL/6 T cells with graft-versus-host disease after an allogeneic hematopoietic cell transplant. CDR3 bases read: TGTGCCAGCAGTCGGGACAACCAAGACACCCAGTAC. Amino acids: CASSRDNQDTQY. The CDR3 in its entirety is CASSRDNQDTQYF.